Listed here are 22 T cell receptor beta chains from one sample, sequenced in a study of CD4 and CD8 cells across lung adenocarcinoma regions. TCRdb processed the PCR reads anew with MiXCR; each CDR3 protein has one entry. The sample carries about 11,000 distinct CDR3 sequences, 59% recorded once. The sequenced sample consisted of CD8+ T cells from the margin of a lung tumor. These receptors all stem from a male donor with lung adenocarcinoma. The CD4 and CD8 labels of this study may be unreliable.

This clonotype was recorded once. DNA of the CDR3: TGTGCCAGCAGCTTAACGGGGAGCGGGAGCGAGCAGTTCTTC. The encoded protein is CASSLTGSGSEQFF. The chain uses TRBV7-3 and TRBJ2-1; TRBD2 matches at 8 bases. CDR1 and CDR2 (germline): SGHTA, FQGTGA. Losses at the gene ends were 0 bases for V and 10 bases for J; bases not matched to a gene: 5. The CDR3 runs 14 residues.

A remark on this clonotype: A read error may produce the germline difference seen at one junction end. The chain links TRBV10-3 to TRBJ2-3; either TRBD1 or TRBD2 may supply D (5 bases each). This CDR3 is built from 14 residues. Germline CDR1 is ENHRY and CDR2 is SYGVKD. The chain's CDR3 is CAGSRGGDQDTQYF. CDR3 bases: TGTGCGGGGAGCCGGGGCGGTGACCAAGATACGCAGTATTTC.

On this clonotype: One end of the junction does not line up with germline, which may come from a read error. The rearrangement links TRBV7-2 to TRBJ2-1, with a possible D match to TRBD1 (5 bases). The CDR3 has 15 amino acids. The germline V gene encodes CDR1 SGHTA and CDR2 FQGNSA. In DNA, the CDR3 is TGTGCCAGCAGCTTAGCGGGGCAGGGCTACAATGAGCAGTTCTTT. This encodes CASSLAGQGYNEQFF.

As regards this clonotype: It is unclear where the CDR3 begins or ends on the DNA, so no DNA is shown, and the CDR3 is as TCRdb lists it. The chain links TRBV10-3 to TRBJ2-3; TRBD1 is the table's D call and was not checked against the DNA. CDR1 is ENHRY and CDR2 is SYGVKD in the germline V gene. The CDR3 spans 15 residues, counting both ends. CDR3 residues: CARGVVAVGTEAQFF.

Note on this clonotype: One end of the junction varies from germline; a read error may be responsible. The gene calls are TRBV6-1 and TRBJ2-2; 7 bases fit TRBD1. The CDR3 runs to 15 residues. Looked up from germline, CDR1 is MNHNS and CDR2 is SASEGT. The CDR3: CASKTGLGKTEEQFF. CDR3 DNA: TGTGCCAGCAAGACAGGGTTAGGAAAGACAGAGGAGCAGTTTTTT.

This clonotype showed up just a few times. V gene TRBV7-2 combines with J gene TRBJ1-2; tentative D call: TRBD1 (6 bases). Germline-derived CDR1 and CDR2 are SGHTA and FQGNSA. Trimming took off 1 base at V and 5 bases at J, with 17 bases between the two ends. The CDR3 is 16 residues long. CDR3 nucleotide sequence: TGTGCCAGCAGCTTAGGGGGGGGCAGGGCGGGGTATGGCTACACCTTC. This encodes CASSLGGGRAGYGYTF.

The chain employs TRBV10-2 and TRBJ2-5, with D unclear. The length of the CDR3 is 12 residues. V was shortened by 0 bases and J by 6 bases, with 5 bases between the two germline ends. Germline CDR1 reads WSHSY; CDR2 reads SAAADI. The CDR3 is CASSESPKTQYF. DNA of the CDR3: TGCGCCAGCAGTGAGTCTCCCAAGACCCAGTACTTC.

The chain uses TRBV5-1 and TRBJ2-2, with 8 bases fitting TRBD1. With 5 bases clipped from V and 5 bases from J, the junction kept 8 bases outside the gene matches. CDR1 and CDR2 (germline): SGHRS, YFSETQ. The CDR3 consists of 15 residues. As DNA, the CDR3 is TGCGCCAGCAGGGATAAGACAGGGGATACCGGGGAGCTGTTTTTT. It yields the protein CASRDKTGDTGELFF.

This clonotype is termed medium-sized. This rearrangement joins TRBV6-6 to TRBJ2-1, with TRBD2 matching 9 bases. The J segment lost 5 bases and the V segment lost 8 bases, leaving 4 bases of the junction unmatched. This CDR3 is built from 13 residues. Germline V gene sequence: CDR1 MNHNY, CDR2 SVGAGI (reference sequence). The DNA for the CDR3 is TGTGCCAGCGGTAGCGGGAGCCACAATGAGCAGTTCTTC. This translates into CASGSGSHNEQFF.

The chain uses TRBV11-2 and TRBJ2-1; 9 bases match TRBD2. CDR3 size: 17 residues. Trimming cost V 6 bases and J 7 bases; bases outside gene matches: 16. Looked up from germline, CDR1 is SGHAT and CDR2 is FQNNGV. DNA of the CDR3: TGTGCCAGCAGTCCCATGGCGGGAGGGCCAATAGGGAATGAGCAGTTCTTC. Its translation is CASSPMAGGPIGNEQFF.

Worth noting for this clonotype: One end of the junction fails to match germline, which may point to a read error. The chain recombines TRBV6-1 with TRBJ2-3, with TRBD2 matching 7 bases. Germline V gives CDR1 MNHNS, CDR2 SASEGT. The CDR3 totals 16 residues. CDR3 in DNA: TGTGCCAGCAGCGAAGCGGGGTCAGGAGTCGAGGACACGCAGTATTTT. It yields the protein CASSEAGSGVEDTQYF.

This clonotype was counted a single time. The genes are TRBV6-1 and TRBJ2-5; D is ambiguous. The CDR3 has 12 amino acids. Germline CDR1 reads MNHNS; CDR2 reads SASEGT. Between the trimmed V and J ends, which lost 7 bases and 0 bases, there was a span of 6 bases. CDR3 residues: CASMVDQETQYF. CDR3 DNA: TGTGCCAGCATGGTAGACCAAGAGACCCAGTACTTC.

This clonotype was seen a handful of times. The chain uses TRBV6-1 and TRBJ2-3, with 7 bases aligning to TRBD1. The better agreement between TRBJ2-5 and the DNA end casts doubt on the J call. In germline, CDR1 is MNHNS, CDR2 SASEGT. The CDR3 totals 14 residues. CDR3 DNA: TGTGCGGGCAGAGGGGGCCGAGGGCCAGATACCCAGTACTTC. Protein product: CAGRGGRGPDTQYF.

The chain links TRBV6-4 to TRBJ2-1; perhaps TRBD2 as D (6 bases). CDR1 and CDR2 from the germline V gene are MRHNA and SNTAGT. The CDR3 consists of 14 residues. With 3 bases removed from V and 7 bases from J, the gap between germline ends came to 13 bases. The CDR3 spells CASSEEGVGNEQFF. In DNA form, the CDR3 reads TGTGCCAGCAGTGAGGAGGGAGTGGGGAATGAGCAGTTCTTC.

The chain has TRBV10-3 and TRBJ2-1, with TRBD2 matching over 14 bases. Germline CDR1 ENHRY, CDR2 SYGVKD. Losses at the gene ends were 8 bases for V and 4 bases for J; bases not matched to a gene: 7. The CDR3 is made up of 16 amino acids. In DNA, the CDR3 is TGTGCCATCGGAGCCGGGACTAGCGGGAGATACAATGAGCAGTTCTTC. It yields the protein CAIGAGTSGRYNEQFF.

The CDR3 spells CASSQPPVNEQYF. The CDR3 DNA reads as TGTGCCAGCAGCCAACCCCCGGTCAACGAGCAGTACTTC. The chain joins TRBV3-1 to TRBJ2-5; D call uncertain. Near its end, the DNA agrees better with TRBJ2-7, so the J call may be wrong. There are 13 residues in the CDR3. Germline CDR1 and CDR2: LGHDT and YNNKEL (reference sequence).

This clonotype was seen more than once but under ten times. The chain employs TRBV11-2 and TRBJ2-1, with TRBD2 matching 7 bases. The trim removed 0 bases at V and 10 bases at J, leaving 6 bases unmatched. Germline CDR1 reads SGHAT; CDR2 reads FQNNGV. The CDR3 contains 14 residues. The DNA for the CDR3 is TGTGCCAGCAGCTTAGAGGCGGGAGTAAAAGAGCAGTTCTTC. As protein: CASSLEAGVKEQFF. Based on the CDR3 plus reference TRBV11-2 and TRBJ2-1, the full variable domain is EAGVAQSPRYKIIEKRQSVAFWCNPISGHATLYWYQQILGQGPKLLIQFQNNGVVDDSQLPKDRFSAERLKGVDSTLKIQPAKLEDSAVYLCASSLEAGVKEQFFGPGTRLTVL.

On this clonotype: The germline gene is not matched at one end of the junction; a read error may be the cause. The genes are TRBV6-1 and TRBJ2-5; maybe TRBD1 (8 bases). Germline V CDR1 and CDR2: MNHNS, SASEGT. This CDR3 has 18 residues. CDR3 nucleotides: TGTGCCAGCGGGGGGGGGCAGGGGGCACGTCTGGGGGCCAACGTCCAGTCCTTC. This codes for CASGGGQGARLGANVQSF.

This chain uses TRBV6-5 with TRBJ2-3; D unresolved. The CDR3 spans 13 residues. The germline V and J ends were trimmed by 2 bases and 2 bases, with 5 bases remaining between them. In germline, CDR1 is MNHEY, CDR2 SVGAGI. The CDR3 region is CASSYTHTDTQYF. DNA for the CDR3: TGTGCCAGCAGTTACACCCACACAGATACGCAGTATTTT.

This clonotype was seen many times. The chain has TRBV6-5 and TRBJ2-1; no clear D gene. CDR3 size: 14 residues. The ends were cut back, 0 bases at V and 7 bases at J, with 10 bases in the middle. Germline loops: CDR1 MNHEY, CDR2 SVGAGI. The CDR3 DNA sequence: TGTGCCAGCAGTTACTCGGGGTTTGGGAATGAGCAGTTCTTC. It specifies CASSYSGFGNEQFF.

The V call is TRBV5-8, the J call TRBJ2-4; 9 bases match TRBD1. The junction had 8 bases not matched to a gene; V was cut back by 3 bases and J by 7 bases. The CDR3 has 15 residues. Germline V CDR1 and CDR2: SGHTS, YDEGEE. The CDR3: CASSYTGTGWNIQYF. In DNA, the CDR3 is TGTGCCAGCAGCTATACCGGGACAGGGTGGAACATTCAGTACTTC.

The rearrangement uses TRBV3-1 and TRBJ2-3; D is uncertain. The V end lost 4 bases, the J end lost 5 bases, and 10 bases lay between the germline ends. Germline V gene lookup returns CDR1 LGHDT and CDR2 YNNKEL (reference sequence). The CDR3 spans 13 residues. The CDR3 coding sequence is TGTGCCAGCAGCCGTGTGACGGTAGATACGCAGTATTTT. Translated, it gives CASSRVTVDTQYF.